One and the same sample provided the 24 T cell receptor beta chains below, sequenced in a study of regulatory T cells in long-lasting Graves disease. Time point of the sample: persistent/refractory GD, antithyroid drugs over 5 years with positive TRAb. PBMC-derived RNA was used for the TCR library. TCR beta libraries were built with iRepertoire HTBI primers and Arm-PCR of CDR3 regions. TCRdb reprocessed the multiplex PCR reads via MiXCR and lists one record per CDR3 protein. The table has about 290,000 distinct CDR3 sequences, roughly a fifth seen once. The specimen comprised peripheral blood mononuclear cells (PBMCs), sampled when the disease was refractory, from a patient treated with antithyroid drugs. These receptors were collected from a female donor with Graves disease.

This chain joins TRBV6-1 and TRBJ2-1; 12 bases are a match to TRBD2. The CDR3 totals 20 residues. Looked up from germline, CDR1 is MNHNS and CDR2 is SASEGT. With 6 bases clipped from V and 7 bases from J, the junction kept 22 bases outside the gene matches. The CDR3 DNA reads as TGTGCCAGCAGCTCGTCCCGACTAGCGGGAGTTTGGAGGGCATGGAATGAGCAGTTCTTC. It yields the protein CASSSSRLAGVWRAWNEQFF.

The chain recombines TRBV30 with TRBJ1-6; 7 nucleotides line up with TRBD1. Germline V gene sequence: CDR1 GTSNPN, CDR2 SVGIG (reference sequence). V shed 0 bases and J 8 bases; nucleotides not matched to a gene: 7. This CDR3 spans 15 amino acids. The CDR3 sequence is CAWSVLEGADSPLHF. The CDR3 coding sequence is TGTGCCTGGAGTGTACTCGAGGGGGCGGATTCACCCCTCCACTTT.

The chain combines TRBV20-1 with TRBJ1-4, with D maybe TRBD1 (6 bases). Germline CDR1 DFQATT, CDR2 SNEGSKA (reference sequence). The CDR3 loop spans 14 amino acids. Trimming pared 5 bases from V and 4 bases from J, leaving 14 bases between. Here the CDR3 reads CSADGQNLNEKLFF. In DNA form, the CDR3 reads TGCAGTGCTGATGGACAGAATCTTAATGAAAAACTGTTTTTT.

This rearrangement joins TRBV6-2 or TRBV6-3 to TRBJ2-5, with D perhaps matching TRBD1 (5 bases). This CDR3 comprises 15 residues. Trimming removed 7 bases from V and 3 bases from J, with 18 bases in between. The germline V gene encodes CDR1 MNHEY and CDR2 SVGEGT. The CDR3, as DNA: TGTGCCAGCACCCCCACCCCAGCAGGGAAAGAGACCCAGTACTTC. Amino acids: CASTPTPAGKETQYF.

This clonotype was found many times. V and J are TRBV28 and TRBJ1-6; no firm D call. The CDR3 runs to 13 residues. V gave up 6 bases and J gave up 7 bases, with 10 bases separating them. CDR1 is MDHEN, CDR2 SYDVKM, per germline. CDR3 region: CASRDGLNSPLHF. CDR3 nucleotides: TGTGCCAGCAGAGACGGACTAAATTCACCCCTCCACTTT.

This clonotype has a count of ten or more. The chain carries TRBV12-3 or TRBV12-4 and TRBJ2-5, with D uncertain. V was shortened by 1 base and J by 5 bases, with 11 bases between the two germline ends. There are 14 residues in the CDR3. This chain's CDR3 is CASSLVGPSETQYF. CDR3 coding DNA: TGTGCCAGCAGTTTAGTTGGACCTTCGGAGACCCAGTACTTC.

The table lists this clonotype with a count of one. A read error may be the cause here, since a much bigger clone is one base away. This chain joins TRBV9 and TRBJ2-5; D possibly corresponds to TRBD2 (6 bases). Germline-derived CDR1 and CDR2 are SGDLS and YYNGEE. The CDR3 spans 15 residues. CDR3 region: CVSSVGAGLQETQYF. In nucleotides, the CDR3 is TGTGTCAGCAGCGTAGGGGCGGGACTTCAAGAGACCCAGTACTTC.

This clonotype came up many times. V usage is TRBV20-1 and J usage is TRBJ2-7; no firm D call. V dropped 5 bases and J dropped 0 bases, with 8 bases sitting between them. Germline V gives CDR1 DFQATT, CDR2 SNEGSKA (reference sequence). The CDR3 runs 12 residues. Here the CDR3 reads CSARRYSYEQYF. The CDR3 nucleotides are TGCAGTGCTCGTCGATACTCCTACGAGCAGTACTTC.

Many counts were recorded for this clonotype. V usage is TRBV28 and J usage is TRBJ2-7; D remains ambiguous. V was clipped by 4 bases and J by 2 bases, with 12 bases between them. Germline V gene sequence: CDR1 MDHEN, CDR2 SYDVKM. The CDR3 length is 14 residues. CDR3 region: CASSSHPLPYEQYF. In nucleotides, the CDR3 is TGTGCCAGCAGTTCCCACCCCCTCCCCTACGAGCAGTACTTC.

CDR3 sequence reads: CASSQGQGGGELFF. Here the CDR3 DNA reads TGTGCCAGCAGCCAGGGACAGGGCGGCGGGGAGCTGTTTTTT. The chain employs TRBV7-3 and TRBJ2-2; TRBD1 matches at 9 bases. Germline V lookup: CDR1 SGHTA, CDR2 FQGTGA. V was pared by 5 bases and J by 7 bases, with 5 bases of the junction left unmatched. The CDR3 totals 14 residues. Combining the CDR3 with reference TRBV7-3 and TRBJ2-2 gives the whole variable domain GAGVSQTPSNKVTEKGKYVELRCDPISGHTALYWYRQSLGQGPEFLIYFQGTGAADDSGLPNDRFFAVRPEGSVSTLKIQRTERGDSAVYLCASSQGQGGGELFFGEGSRLTVL.

The genes are TRBV27 and TRBJ2-5, with 16 bases identical to TRBD2. The CDR3 covers 17 residues. The V gene end was trimmed by 5 bases and the J gene end by 5 bases; junction bases not matched to a gene: 8. Per germline, CDR1 MNHEY and CDR2 SMNVEV (reference sequence). CDR3 nucleotide sequence: TGTGCCAGCAGTCCGTGGGGACTAGCGGGAGGGGGGGAGACCCAGTACTTC. Translated: CASSPWGLAGGGETQYF.

In its sample, this clonotype was seen many times. The V gene is TRBV11-2, the J gene TRBJ2-5; tentatively, D is TRBD1 (6 bases). The CDR3 covers 13 residues. Trimming removed 4 bases from V and 5 bases from J, with 11 bases in between. Germline CDR1 SGHAT, CDR2 FQNNGV. This chain's CDR3 is CASSSPTGETQYF. CDR3 DNA sequence: TGTGCCAGCAGCTCCCCGACAGGCGAGACCCAGTACTTC.

This clonotype was counted between two and nine times. The chain uses TRBV9 and TRBJ1-3; 7 nucleotides agree with TRBD1. The CDR3 is made up of 17 amino acids. Trimming took 3 bases from V and 0 from J; bases not matched to a gene: 9. CDR1 and CDR2 from the germline V gene are SGDLS and YYNGEE. The CDR3 sequence: CASSAPRTGPSGNTIYF. The CDR3 nucleotides are TGTGCCAGCAGCGCTCCGAGGACAGGCCCCTCTGGAAACACCATATATTTT.

This sequence joins TRBV29-1 and TRBJ2-7; D is possibly TRBD1 (6 bases). The germline V gene encodes CDR1 SQVTM and CDR2 ANQGSEA. V dropped 5 bases and J dropped 0 bases, with 8 bases sitting between them. This CDR3 has 12 amino acids. CDR3 nucleotide sequence: TGCAGCGTTTGGGACAACTCCTACGAGCAGTACTTC. Its translation is CSVWDNSYEQYF.

This clonotype has more than one count but fewer than ten. This chain uses TRBV20-1 with TRBJ2-7; TRBD2 matches 7 bases. This CDR3 is built from 13 residues. The J segment lost 6 bases and the V segment lost 1 base, leaving 6 bases of the junction unmatched. Per the germline V gene, CDR1 is DFQATT and CDR2 is SNEGSKA (reference sequence). The CDR3, as DNA: TGCAGTGCTAGAGGGGCGGGAGCAGTCGAGCAGTACTTC. Translating it yields CSARGAGAVEQYF.

This clonotype was seen many times. The chain is built from TRBV19 and TRBJ2-7; TRBD1 matches at 9 bases. The CDR3 sequence is 14 residues long. Germline assignment: CDR1 LNHDA and CDR2 SQIVND (reference sequence). Trimming removed 4 bases from V and 0 bases from J; junction bases left unmatched: 1. The CDR3 loop reads CASSKGQGSYEQYF. The DNA for the CDR3 is TGTGCCAGTAGTAAGGGACAGGGCTCCTACGAGCAGTACTTC. The whole variable domain, remainder taken from reference TRBV19 and TRBJ2-7, is DGGITQSPKYLFRKEGQNVTLSCEQNLNHDAMYWYRQDPGQGLRLIYYSQIVNDFQKGDIAEGYSVSREKKESFPLTVTSAQKNPTAFYLCASSKGQGSYEQYFGPGTRLTVT.

This clonotype has at least ten counts. This rearrangement joins TRBV12-3 or TRBV12-4 to TRBJ2-7; 7 bases align to TRBD2. This CDR3 region has 16 residues. The V segment lost 5 bases and the J segment 6 bases; nucleotides outside the gene matches: 16. CDR3 sequence: CASSQKRDYKVLEQYF. CDR3 sequence (DNA): TGTGCCAGCAGTCAAAAACGGGACTATAAAGTTCTCGAGCAGTACTTC.

The chain links TRBV6-4 to TRBJ1-5; 9 nucleotides agree with TRBD1. Per germline, CDR1 MRHNA and CDR2 SNTAGT. V lost 5 bases to trimming and J lost 6 bases; unmatched junction nucleotides: 14. The CDR3 loop spans 17 amino acids. The CDR3 coding sequence is TGTGCCAGCAGTTACGGGGGGGACAGGGCAAAACGTCAGCCCCAGCATTTT. It encodes CASSYGGDRAKRQPQHF.

The V gene is TRBV7-8, the J gene TRBJ2-1, with TRBD2 matching 11 bases. Trimming removed 1 base from V and 5 bases from J; junction bases left unmatched: 7. Germline CDR1 SGHVS, CDR2 FQNEAQ. CDR3 length equals 17 residues. For the CDR3, the DNA is TGTGCCAGCAGCTTAGATGGGACTAGCGGCCTTAACAATGAGCAGTTCTTC. It translates to CASSLDGTSGLNNEQFF.

The chain recombines TRBV18 with TRBJ2-7; TRBD2 aligns across 7 bases. Germline loops: CDR1 KGHSH, CDR2 LQKENI. The CDR3 is made up of 14 amino acids. V trimming: 5 bases; J trimming: 2 bases; junction bases outside the gene matches: 6. Written as DNA, the CDR3 is TGTGCCAGCTCATCCGGACGGGAGGCCTACGAGCAGTACTTC. It translates to CASSSGREAYEQYF.

This clonotype has a handful of counts. The chain joins TRBV4-1 to TRBJ1-2, with a weak D call TRBD1 (5 bases). The CDR3 has 16 amino acids. V lost 1 base to trimming and J lost 6 bases, with 18 bases between them. The germline V gene has CDR1 MGHRA and CDR2 YSYEKL. The CDR3 bases are TGCGCCAGCAGCCAAGGGGCGAGGGGAGATGGGAATGGCTACACCTTC. It codes for CASSQGARGDGNGYTF.

This clonotype was seen many times. J is TRBJ2-7 and V is TRBV7-9; D might be TRBD2 (5 bases). The V end lost 0 bases, the J end lost 3 bases, and 15 bases lay between the germline ends. Per the germline V gene, CDR1 is SEHNR and CDR2 is FQNEAQ (reference sequence). CDR3 length equals 16 residues. CDR3 DNA: TGTGCCAGCAGCTTAGCGGGAGCTGCCAGCGACTACGAGCAGTACTTC. Protein product: CASSLAGAASDYEQYF.

This clonotype was found a few times. This sequence joins TRBV27 and TRBJ1-1; D is possibly TRBD1 (5 bases). Germline V gene sequence: CDR1 MNHEY, CDR2 SMNVEV (reference sequence). The CDR3 contains 13 residues. Between the trimmed V and J ends, which lost 8 bases and 1 base, there was a span of 11 bases. Written as DNA, the CDR3 is TGTGCCAGCCACGGACAACCGAACACTGAAGCTTTCTTT. This gives the protein CASHGQPNTEAFF.

This clonotype was observed at least ten times. The V and J genes are TRBV29-1 and TRBJ2-4; D ambiguous. CDR1 is SQVTM, CDR2 ANQGSEA, per germline. Trimming removed 2 bases from V and 5 bases from J, with 10 bases in between. The CDR3 spans 13 residues. The CDR3 protein is CSVELWGENIQYF. The DNA of the CDR3 is TGCAGCGTTGAATTGTGGGGTGAAAACATTCAGTACTTC.